This T cell receptor beta chain appears in the sequencing data of a study of T cell repertoires in cytomegalovirus infection. Study details: Based on public TCR beta signatures, there were indications of CMV infection and of a matching HLA type. Study-level findings and limits: Of the TCR beta families, the public ones yielded a cumulative frequency that identified carriers of CMV plus the relevant HLA. The response measured ex vivo was dominated by TCR beta clonotypes (HLA-C-restricted and CMV-specific).

TCRdb independently ran MiXCR on the reads; one entry per CDR3 protein. The sample consists of 150,000 or so distinct CDR3 sequences, 17% of them appearing once. Germline CDR1 reads SEHNR; CDR2 reads FQNEAQ (reference sequence). The V end lost 1 base, the J end lost 2 bases, and 12 bases lay between the germline ends. The CDR3 is 15 amino acids. Points on this clonotype: Its antigen is currently unknown.

The chain combines TRBV7-9 with TRBJ2-7, with a tentative D call TRBD2 (6 bases). What was sequenced was CD8+ T cells from PBMCs. The TCR comes from a human donor in good health (CMV status not recorded). Some clones in this sample may be carry-over from other donors' samples. The DNA for the CDR3 is TGTGCCAGCAGCTTAGTTCGGGGGTCTACCTACGAGCAGTACTTC. Its protein is CASSLVRGSTYEQYF. Full variable domain (missing parts from reference TRBV7-9 and TRBJ2-7): DTGVSQNPRHKITKRGQNVTFRCDPISEHNRLYWYRQTLGQGPEFLTYFQNEAQLEKSRLLSDRFSAERPKGSFSTLEIQRTEQGDSAMYLCASSLVRGSTYEQYFGPGTRLTVT.